This T cell receptor (beta chain) was documented in a study of beta chain features in type 1 diabetes. Study overall: Healthy donors and patients had similar age, gender and cell yields.

Study conclusions and caveats: Patients' naive, central memory and Treg TCRB repertoires seemed closer to one another than those of healthy donors. Cells with high TCR expression could be over-represented by cDNA sequencing.

cDNA synthesis used the whole RNA isolate, giving expressed TCRB sequences. Assay: immunoSEQ multiplex PCR; the TCRdb copy retains only in-frame clones and omits some. The sample includes 330,000 or so clones, roughly a fifth of them seen just once. This clone has only a few counts. No antigen is known for it. Other nucleotide sequences from this sample produce the same CDR3. Sorting of CD4+ naive, central memory, regulatory and stem cell-like memory cells was performed via CD45RO/CCR7/CD25/CD127/CD95/CD27. V lost 0 bases, J lost 1 base, and 6 bases lay in between. Germline V lookup: CDR1 SGHTA, CDR2 FQGNSA. CDR3 length: 14 amino acids.

The chain links TRBV7-2 to TRBJ2-5, with a tentative D call TRBD2 (6 bases). What was sequenced was naive CD4+ T cells from blood. The receptor was derived from a woman aged 18-29 years in good health. CDR3 in DNA: TGTGCCAGCAGCTTAGCGGGGGGCCAAGAGACCCAGTACTTC. Translated: CASSLAGGQETQYF.